The T cell receptor beta chain under discussion was sequenced for a study of blood T cell repertoires in COVID-19 (TCRdb year 2020). With regard to the full study: Collaborator samples came from the United States, Italy and Spain and covered acute and convalescent phases of COVID-19. Nearly every sample came with metadata listing a de-identified subject ID, COVID-19 status, age in years and sex. A freely available public database, intended as a resource for researchers studying the immune response to SARS-CoV-2, is where the repertoires were released. HLA class I and class II types, where available, came from metadata supplied by the sample provider rather than from assay-based typing. The prospective study material was composed of cDNA or gDNA derived from T cells, B-cell-depleted T cells, or PBMCs. Samples were obtained from the ongoing ImmuneRACE study (first 160 participants) and from 1,200 or so subjects provided by 6 global collaborators. Deeply sampled blood TCRbeta repertoires from subjects exposed to, actively infected with, or recovered from COVID-19 were included in the dataset.

Enrolling through a virtual design, the prospective study's participants ranged in age from about 18 to 89 years and lived across some 23 United States geographic areas. Cohort assignment in the prospective study relied on participant-reported clinical history from a screening survey and a study questionnaire. Recovered participants in ImmuneRACE Cohort 3 were defined as having two consecutive negative NP/OP PCR tests, clearance from a healthcare professional, or resolution of symptoms. In the prospective study, whole blood, serum and a nasopharyngeal or oropharyngeal swab were collected from each participant by mobile phlebotomists. Additional blood draws and questionnaires over an approximately 2-month period could optionally be provided by prospective study participants. Blood samples from the prospective study were shipped frozen or at room temperature prior to DNA extraction. Counted from cysteine to phenylalanine, this CDR3 has 13 amino acids. Of all the DNA, just the CDR3 is kept, 39 bases in frame from base 1. In the germline V gene, CDR1 corresponds to MDHEN and CDR2 to SYDVKM. Between the V and J ends, shortened by 7 bases and 0 bases respectively, the junction contains 7 bases.

For this clone: Which antigen it targets is not known. No much larger clonotype is one base removed from it; base qualities were not supplied.

The immunoSEQ Assay, a bias-controlled multiplex PCR, was used to amplify TCRbeta CDR3 regions from genomic DNA. The authors' pipeline ran thus. The number of nucleated cells in each sample was estimated by amplification of reference gene primers within the assay. To quantify the absolute abundance of each unique TCRbeta CDR3 rearrangement, sequence reads were collapsed and filtered. For each sample, productive Simpson clonality was calculated as the square root of Simpson's diversity index over productive rearrangements. TCRdb stores this immuneACCESS table with in-frame sequences only. Part of the clones is absent; in the studies checked, under half of the shortfall reflects unresolved V genes, and no reason is known for the rest. V, J and clone size are taken as reported in that table, and D and trimming were inferred from the DNA itself. The sample table contains around 330,000 clones; only one count was recorded for around nine tenths of them. The ten largest clones represent approximately 8.8% of the sample.

The paper as a whole reports these results and caveats: The amount of clinical and demographic metadata varied by source and participant and was provided uncurated.

The receptor comes from a woman between 35 and 50 years old who had recovered from COVID-19. The chain was built from TRBV28 and TRBJ2-1; there is no confident call for the D gene. The sequencing sample was made of PBMCs or T cells enriched from blood (not recorded which). The DNA is TGTGCCAGCACCCCGAGCTCCTACAATGAGCAGTTCTTC. Translated, it gives CASTPSSYNEQFF.